One sample yielded the 27 T cell receptor beta chains listed below, sequenced in a study of T cell responses to AZD1222 COVID-19 vaccine (dated by TCRdb to the early 2020s). The method behind the library was the immunoSEQ multiplex PCR assay. In its TCRdb copy, this immuneACCESS table keeps in-frame sequences only and misses some clones. Where compared with another copy, unresolved V genes explain less than half of these, and the others have no known cause. This sample has approximately 120,000 clones in its table, and nearly 90% of those were observed once. Of the sample, roughly 18% is held by the ten largest clones. Reading the label with the study, this specimen's time point is: baseline before first vaccination. Sequences were derived from peripheral blood, sampled on day 0 of AZD1222 vaccination. Receptors were obtained from an adult in good health.

This chain joins TRBV7-9 and TRBJ1-2, with D possibly TRBD1 on 5 matching bases. The ends were cut back, 5 bases at V and 3 bases at J, with 7 bases in the middle. The germline CDR1 and CDR2 sequences are SEHNR and FQNEAQ (reference sequence). This CDR3 is built from 12 residues. CDR3 loop: CASSGGDYGYTF. The DNA for the CDR3 is TGTGCCAGCAGCGGGGGTGACTATGGCTACACCTTC.

This sequence joins TRBV29-1 and TRBJ1-5; D remains unclear. Germline CDR1 SQVTM, CDR2 ANQGSEA. V was clipped by 7 bases and J by 3 bases, with 13 bases between them. CDR3 length equals 13 residues. CDR3 sequence reads: CSARNSANQPQHF. In DNA form, the CDR3 reads TGCAGCGCCCGAAACAGCGCCAATCAGCCCCAGCATTTT.

The chain uses TRBV7-2 and TRBJ1-6, with TRBD1 identical over 12 bases. From germline, CDR1 is SGHTA and CDR2 FQGNSA. Trimming took 5 bases from V and 7 from J; bases not matched to a gene: 12. CDR3 length: 18 amino acids. CDR3: CASSPIGTGGLTNSPLHF. The CDR3 DNA sequence: TGTGCCAGCAGCCCAATTGGGACAGGGGGCTTAACGAATTCACCCCTCCACTTT.

The chain uses TRBV6-5 and TRBJ2-7, with TRBD2 identical over 7 bases. V shed 2 bases, J shed 1 base, and the junction held 8 bases outside the gene matches. This CDR3 has 16 amino acids. Germline lookup yields CDR1 MNHEY and CDR2 SVGAGI. CDR3 DNA sequence: TGTGCCAGCAGTTACAGGAGGGGAGCGGGGTCCTACGAGCAGTACTTC. Its translation is CASSYRRGAGSYEQYF.

This chain uses TRBV7-6 with TRBJ1-3; D gene unclear. The CDR3 has 18 residues. Germline-derived CDR1 and CDR2 are SGHVS and FNYEAQ. Trimming shortened V by 1 base and J by 4 bases, and 20 bases separated the two germline ends. The CDR3 loop reads CASSLGIVAASSGNTIYF. The CDR3 nucleotides read TGTGCCAGCAGCTTAGGGATCGTGGCGGCCTCTTCAGGAAACACCATATATTTT. Using reference TRBV7-6 and TRBJ1-3 for the parts outside the CDR3, the full variable domain is GAGVSQSPRYKVTKRGQDVALRCDPISGHVSLYWYRQALGQGPEFLTYFNYEAQQDKSGLPNDRFSAERPEGSISTLTIQRTEQRDSAMYRCASSLGIVAASSGNTIYFGEGSWLTVV.

V and J are TRBV6-1 and TRBJ2-3; a possible D gene is TRBD1 (6 bases). Trimming cost V 4 bases and J 2 bases, with 16 bases left between them. The CDR3 sequence is 16 residues long. From germline, CDR1 is MNHNS and CDR2 SASEGT. CDR3 DNA: TGTGCCAGCAGTGCATCGGCAGGGGTCCTCACAGATACGCAGTATTTT. As protein: CASSASAGVLTDTQYF.

This sequence joins TRBV11-2 and TRBJ2-3; tentatively, D is TRBD2 (7 bases). The length of the CDR3 is 15 residues. Deletions cut 1 base from V and 5 bases from J, with 13 bases between. Germline values: CDR1 SGHAT, CDR2 FQNNGV. Written as DNA, the CDR3 is TGTGCCAGCAGCTTAGTGGGGGGGCCCAGAGATACGCAGTATTTT. Amino acid sequence: CASSLVGGPRDTQYF.

The J gene is TRBJ2-2, the V gene TRBV27; D possibly matches TRBD1 or TRBD2 (5 bases each). V gave up 5 bases and J gave up 7 bases, with 20 bases separating them. The CDR3 is 16 residues long. CDR1 and CDR2 from the germline V gene are MNHEY and SMNVEV (reference sequence). CDR3 in amino acids: CASSPLRPGPGGELFF. The CDR3 DNA is TGTGCCAGCAGTCCACTTAGACCGGGACCTGGCGGGGAGCTGTTTTTT.

The rearrangement uses TRBV14 and TRBJ2-7, with D possibly matching TRBD1 (5 bases). There are 14 residues in the CDR3. Germline CDR1 is SGHDN and CDR2 is FVKESK. The V gene lost 4 bases and the J gene lost 2 bases, with 12 bases spanning the gap. CDR3 amino acids: CASSRTGATYEQYF. CDR3 DNA: TGTGCCAGCAGCCGAACAGGTGCGACCTACGAGCAGTACTTC. The full variable domain, rest sourced from reference TRBV14 and TRBJ2-7, is EAGVTQFPSHSVIEKGQTVTLRCDPISGHDNLYWYRRVMGKEIKFLLHFVKESKQDESGMPNNRFLAERTGGTYSTLKVQPAELEDSGVYFCASSRTGATYEQYFGPGTRLTVT.

The chain joins TRBV4-3 to TRBJ2-5; 9 positions match TRBD2. This CDR3 spans 16 amino acids. V was clipped by 5 bases and J by 5 bases; unmatched bases: 12. Germline values: CDR1 LGHNA, CDR2 YSLEER. As DNA, the CDR3 is TGCGCCAGCAGCTCCCAAGCGGGGGGCTCTGGGGAGACCCAGTACTTC. Translated: CASSSQAGGSGETQYF.

This clone was recorded only once. The chain links TRBV29-1 to TRBJ2-5; tentatively, D is TRBD2 (5 bases). The germline gives CDR1 SQVTM, CDR2 ANQGSEA. V lost 6 bases and J 5 bases, leaving 13 bases between the germline ends. There are 12 residues in the CDR3. The CDR3 sequence: CSVLSAAETQYF. The CDR3 bases are TGCAGCGTCCTTAGCGCGGCCGAGACCCAGTACTTC.

The chain combines TRBV6-2 or TRBV6-3 with TRBJ1-5, with a weak D call TRBD1 (5 bases). This CDR3 region has 13 residues. Germline lookup yields CDR1 MNHEY and CDR2 SVGEGT. V was cut by 2 bases and J by 7 bases, with 9 bases left in between. This CDR3 reads CASSYEWGQPQHF. DNA for the CDR3: TGTGCCAGCAGTTACGAGTGGGGCCAGCCCCAGCATTTT.

This rearrangement joins TRBV3-1 (or the pseudogene TRBV3-2) to TRBJ1-6, with D hard to call. Germline V gene data show CDR1 as LGHDT and CDR2 as YNNKEL (reference sequence). This CDR3 has 16 amino acids. The V and J ends lost 0 bases and 3 bases respectively, with 9 bases between them. The CDR3 coding sequence is TGTGCCAGCAGCCAAGACCTCGGGCACTATAATTCACCCCTCCACTTT. Its protein product is CASSQDLGHYNSPLHF.

This chain connects TRBV5-1 to TRBJ2-1; weak D call: TRBD2 (5 bases). V dropped 7 bases and J dropped 3 bases, with 20 bases sitting between them. The CDR3 totals 16 residues. The V gene's germline CDR1 is SGHRS and CDR2 YFSETQ. CDR3 sequence: CASSLRSTEVYNEQFF. The CDR3 bases are TGCGCCAGCTCCCTCCGGAGCACGGAGGTCTACAATGAGCAGTTCTTC.

The rearrangement links TRBV28 to TRBJ1-1; D is undetermined. The V and J ends lost 2 bases and 10 bases respectively, with 11 bases between them. This CDR3 is 12 amino acids long. The germline V gene encodes CDR1 MDHEN and CDR2 SYDVKM. The CDR3 sequence: CASSLPNMGAFF. In DNA, the CDR3 is TGTGCCAGCAGTTTACCCAATATGGGAGCTTTCTTT.

This clone has just one count. The chain has TRBV4-1 and TRBJ1-1; D gene unclear. CDR3 length equals 14 residues. V lost 1 base to trimming and J lost 0 bases, with 6 bases between them. Germline CDR1 and CDR2: MGHRA and YSYEKL. The CDR3 protein is CASSQVQLNTEAFF. DNA for the CDR3: TGCGCCAGCAGCCAAGTACAGCTGAACACTGAAGCTTTCTTT.

This clone was recorded a few times. This chain uses TRBV3-1 (or the pseudogene TRBV3-2) with TRBJ2-1; D perhaps matches TRBD2 (7 bases). This CDR3 region has 17 residues. Trimming shortened V by 0 bases and J by 1 base, and 13 bases separated the two germline ends. Per the germline V gene, CDR1 is LGHDT and CDR2 is YNNKEL (reference sequence). The CDR3 DNA reads as TGTGCCAGCAGCCAAGATCCTGCGGGGGCGTCCTACAATGAGCAGTTCTTC. Translation gives CASSQDPAGASYNEQFF.

V and J are TRBV19 and TRBJ2-3; D perhaps matches TRBD1 (7 bases). Germline CDR1 and CDR2: LNHDA and SQIVND (reference sequence). The ends were cut back, 7 bases at V and 4 bases at J, with 18 bases in the middle. The CDR3 runs to 15 residues. CDR3 protein: CASTPGAGGADTQYF. In DNA form, the CDR3 reads TGTGCCAGTACCCCGGGGGCAGGGGGTGCAGATACGCAGTATTTT.

J is TRBJ2-3 and V is TRBV3-1 (or the pseudogene TRBV3-2); D is possibly TRBD2 (6 bases). Per germline, CDR1 LGHDT and CDR2 YNNKEL (reference sequence). Trimming left V 4 bases short and J 0 bases short, with 11 bases between. The CDR3 contains 15 residues. The DNA of the CDR3 is TGTGCCAGCAGCCCTCTGGCGGGGAGCACAGATACGCAGTATTTT. It translates to CASSPLAGSTDTQYF.

The chain is built from TRBV15 and TRBJ2-1; 7 bases are a match to TRBD2. This CDR3 is 17 amino acids long. Germline V gene lookup returns CDR1 LNHNV and CDR2 YYDKDF (reference sequence). Trimming removed 1 base from V and 0 bases from J; junction bases left unmatched: 6. The CDR3 reads CATSRAGRGSSYNEQFF. The CDR3 DNA reads TGTGCCACCAGCAGAGCTGGGCGGGGGAGCTCCTACAATGAGCAGTTCTTC.

This chain joins TRBV7-8 and TRBJ2-3; tentatively, D is TRBD2 (6 bases). The CDR3 totals 16 residues. Per the germline V gene, CDR1 is SGHVS and CDR2 is FQNEAQ. The V end lost 2 bases, the J end lost 5 bases, and 17 bases lay between the germline ends. The CDR3 bases are TGTGCCAGCAGCTTAATAACGGGAGCCTCGGGAGATACGCAGTATTTT. This sequence encodes CASSLITGASGDTQYF.

The chain has TRBV30 and TRBJ2-1; 7 bases line up with TRBD2. The trim removed 2 bases at V and 4 bases at J, leaving 8 bases unmatched. The CDR3 is made up of 15 amino acids. Germline CDR1 reads GTSNPN; CDR2 reads SVGIG (reference sequence). This CDR3 reads CAWSRRDYYYNEQFF. The CDR3 bases are TGTGCCTGGAGTCGCCGGGACTACTATTACAATGAGCAGTTCTTC.

CDR3 coding DNA: TGTGCCAGCAGTGAACAGGGGGCTAGGAATGAGCAGTTCTTC. Translated: CASSEQGARNEQFF. This rearrangement joins TRBV6-4 to TRBJ2-1, with TRBD1 matching 9 bases. The germline V gene has CDR1 MRHNA and CDR2 SNTAGT. The length of the CDR3 is 14 residues. Germline trimming cut 3 bases from V and 7 bases from J; bases unmatched to any gene: 4.

The gene calls are TRBV2 and TRBJ2-3; the D gene is possibly TRBD1 (6 bases). The CDR3 extends over 14 amino acids. The V gene lost 4 bases and the J gene lost 2 bases, with 10 bases spanning the gap. CDR1 is SNHLY, CDR2 FYNNEI, per germline. CDR3 in amino acids: CASSGGRLTDTQYF. CDR3 sequence (DNA): TGTGCCAGCAGTGGGGGGCGCCTCACAGATACGCAGTATTTT. The full variable domain, in which reference TRBV2 and TRBJ2-3 provide the parts outside the CDR3, is EPEVTQTPSHQVTQMGQEVILRCVPISNHLYFYWYRQILGQKVEFLVSFYNNEISEKSEIFDDQFSVERPDGSNFTLKIRSTKLEDSAMYFCASSGGRLTDTQYFGPGTRLTVL.

The V gene is TRBV21-1, the J gene TRBJ2-3. TRBV21-1 is shown as a pseudogene. The CDR3 has 17 amino acids. This chain's CDR3 is CASSKEARATRTDTQYF. CDR3 nucleotide sequence: TGTGCCAGCAGCAAAGAGGCAAGGGCTACCAGGACAGATACGCAGTATTTT.

The V and J genes are TRBV2 and TRBJ2-1; TRBD1 might be the D (5 bases). This CDR3 is 13 amino acids long. CDR1 is SNHLY and CDR2 is FYNNEI in the germline V gene. V gave up 8 bases and J gave up 0 bases, with 8 bases separating them. The CDR3 protein is CASGARSYNEQFF. The CDR3, as DNA: TGTGCCAGCGGGGCTCGCTCCTACAATGAGCAGTTCTTC. The complete variable domain, with remaining parts taken from reference TRBV2 and TRBJ2-1, reads EPEVTQTPSHQVTQMGQEVILRCVPISNHLYFYWYRQILGQKVEFLVSFYNNEISEKSEIFDDQFSVERPDGSNFTLKIRSTKLEDSAMYFCASGARSYNEQFFGPGTRLTVL.

This sequence joins TRBV14 and TRBJ1-2; D ambiguous. V was clipped by 0 bases and J by 7 bases, with 18 bases between them. The CDR3 is made up of 16 amino acids. The germline gives CDR1 SGHDN, CDR2 FVKESK. CDR3 in amino acids: CASSQDGARSLGGYTF. The CDR3 nucleotides read TGTGCCAGCAGCCAAGACGGAGCCAGGTCCTTGGGTGGCTACACCTTC.